The 17 T cell receptor beta chains presented below share a single source sample, sequenced in a study of cytomegalovirus exposure and HLA in healthy donors. The PCR contained 60 Vbeta and 13 Jbeta primers. The protocol was immunoSEQ multiplex PCR, while the TCRdb copy is restricted to in-frame clones and leaves out a portion. The sample lists about 140,000 clones, about 61% occurring once. Material for sequencing was PBMCs. The receptors shown here come from a woman aged 40 to 50 in good health and CMV-seronegative.

The chain is built from TRBV5-1 and TRBJ2-3; 10 bases are a match to TRBD2. Germline assignment: CDR1 SGHRS and CDR2 YFSETQ. J was trimmed by 4 bases and V by 1 base; bases with no gene match: 3. The CDR3 contains 15 residues. CDR3 region: CASSLLAGAPDTQYF. The DNA of the CDR3 is TGCGCCAGCAGCTTGCTAGCGGGGGCCCCAGATACGCAGTATTTT.

V and J are TRBV7-3 and TRBJ1-2; D gene ambiguous. The CDR3 is 15 residues long. The V end lost 2 bases, the J end lost 7 bases, and 17 bases lay between the germline ends. Germline V CDR1 and CDR2: SGHTA, FQGTGA. As DNA, the CDR3 is TGTGCCAGCAGCTTAGGCCCTCGGGAGCCTGGTGGCTACACCTTC. The encoded protein is CASSLGPREPGGYTF.

The chain has TRBV10-3 and TRBJ2-7; maybe TRBD1 (6 bases). The germline V gene encodes CDR1 ENHRY and CDR2 SYGVKD. The CDR3 loop spans 12 amino acids. V was cut by 3 bases and J by 3 bases, with 6 bases left in between. DNA for the CDR3: TGTGCCATCAGTGACAGGGGCTACGAGCAGTACTTC. Its protein product is CAISDRGYEQYF.

This chain connects TRBV30 to TRBJ2-1; 7 nucleotides align to TRBD1. Germline V lookup: CDR1 GTSNPN, CDR2 SVGIG (reference sequence). J gave up 4 bases and V 5 bases, and 11 bases lay outside the gene matches. The CDR3 is 15 residues long. CDR3 sequence reads: CAWGKRQGGYNEQFF. The CDR3 DNA reads TGTGCCTGGGGCAAAAGACAGGGTGGGTACAATGAGCAGTTCTTC. The full variable domain, its missing parts supplied by reference TRBV30 and TRBJ2-1, is SQTIHQWPATLVQPVGSPLSLECTVEGTSNPNLYWYRQAAGRGLQLLFYSVGIGQISSEVPQNLSASRPQDRQFILSSKKLLLSDSGFYLCAWGKRQGGYNEQFFGPGTRLTVL.

The rearrangement uses TRBV5-1 and TRBJ2-7; a weak D match, TRBD2 (5 bases). The CDR3 runs 12 residues. The germline V gene encodes CDR1 SGHRS and CDR2 YFSETQ. V was shortened by 1 base and J by 6 bases, with 8 bases between the two germline ends. The CDR3 loop is CASSLQGSEQYF. Written as DNA, the CDR3 is TGCGCCAGCAGCTTGCAAGGGAGCGAGCAGTACTTC.

The J gene is TRBJ2-3, the V gene TRBV30; D is perhaps TRBD1 (5 bases). The CDR3 has 12 residues. V gave up 1 base and J gave up 5 bases, with 7 bases separating them. The V gene's germline CDR1 is GTSNPN and CDR2 SVGIG (reference sequence). The CDR3 nucleotides read TGTGCCTGGAGTGCCCAGGGAGATACGCAGTATTTT. It encodes CAWSAQGDTQYF.

The CDR3: CASLAREGPYEQYF. Here the CDR3 DNA reads TGTGCCAGCCTCGCTCGGGAGGGGCCCTACGAGCAGTACTTC. This sequence joins TRBV28 and TRBJ2-7, with 8 positions matching TRBD2. Germline V gene data show CDR1 as MDHEN and CDR2 as SYDVKM. V was clipped by 8 bases and J by 2 bases; unmatched bases: 8. This CDR3 spans 14 amino acids.

This clone was seen only a few times. The chain uses TRBV6-4 and TRBJ2-5; the match to TRBD2 covers 8 bases. The junction had 9 bases not matched to a gene; V was cut back by 6 bases and J by 6 bases. CDR3 size: 14 residues. The germline V gene encodes CDR1 MRHNA and CDR2 SNTAGT. The CDR3 coding sequence is TGTGCCAGCAGCTTGGAGGCGGGGGGAAAGACCCAGTACTTC. It specifies CASSLEAGGKTQYF.

The chain couples TRBV2 to TRBJ1-5, with TRBD1 as a possible D gene (6 bases). Looked up from germline, CDR1 is SNHLY and CDR2 is FYNNEI. Trimming took 2 bases from V and 0 from J, leaving 8 bases between them. The CDR3 has 15 amino acids. The CDR3 region has the DNA TGTGCCAGCAGTGAAACAGGGAATAGCAATCAGCCCCAGCATTTT. Its translation: CASSETGNSNQPQHF.

The chain recombines TRBV6-4 with TRBJ1-1; TRBD1 might be the D (5 bases). The CDR3 loop spans 15 amino acids. Trimming removed 6 bases at V and 4 bases at J, with 18 bases between. Looked up from germline, CDR1 is MRHNA and CDR2 is SNTAGT. The CDR3 DNA follows: TGTGCCAGCAGACCCTCCCCGACAGTTGTCACTGAAGCTTTCTTT. The encoded protein is CASRPSPTVVTEAFF.

This chain links TRBV9 with TRBJ2-2; 7 bases line up with TRBD2. The CDR3 runs to 16 residues. Germline CDR1 is SGDLS and CDR2 is YYNGEE. V shed 0 bases, J shed 1 base, and the junction held 3 bases outside the gene matches. The CDR3 spells CASSVATGGNTGELFF. CDR3 nucleotide sequence: TGTGCCAGCAGCGTAGCTACGGGGGGGAACACCGGGGAGCTGTTTTTT.

V is TRBV30 and J is TRBJ1-5, with 10 bases fitting TRBD1. The CDR3 extends over 14 amino acids. Germline loops: CDR1 GTSNPN, CDR2 SVGIG (reference sequence). V trimming: 4 bases; J trimming: 7 bases; junction bases outside the gene matches: 7. The CDR3 sequence is CAWTGGQGNQPQHF. In DNA form, the CDR3 reads TGTGCCTGGACCGGGGGACAGGGGAACCAGCCCCAGCATTTT.

This clone was seen only a few times. V and J are TRBV7-2 and TRBJ2-3; 12 nucleotides match TRBD2. In germline, CDR1 is SGHTA, CDR2 FQGNSA. J gave up 5 bases and V 6 bases, and 9 bases lay outside the gene matches. The CDR3 covers 16 residues. CDR3 loop: CASSTTSGGLRDTQYF. The DNA of the CDR3 is TGTGCCAGCAGTACGACTAGCGGGGGCCTTCGAGATACGCAGTATTTT.

This sequence joins TRBV19 and TRBJ1-3; 7 nucleotides match TRBD1. The CDR3 is 16 residues long. Germline V gene sequence: CDR1 LNHDA, CDR2 SQIVND (reference sequence). The V segment lost 4 bases and the J segment 0 bases; nucleotides outside the gene matches: 6. CDR3 DNA: TGTGCCAGTAGTAACCACAGGGGAAGCTCTGGAAACACCATATATTTT. The encoded protein is CASSNHRGSSGNTIYF.

This clone was observed a handful of times. This chain links TRBV5-1 with TRBJ2-6, with a tentative D call TRBD2 (6 bases). The germline V and J ends were trimmed by 4 bases and 0 bases, with 17 bases remaining between them. There are 18 residues in the CDR3. Germline loops: CDR1 SGHRS, CDR2 YFSETQ. The CDR3 DNA follows: TGCGCCAGCAGCCTCCGGGGGACCGCCAGCTCTGGGGCCAACGTCCTGACTTTC. Translation: CASSLRGTASSGANVLTF.

This clone was seen more than once but under ten times. V and J are TRBV7-9 and TRBJ2-2, with 9 positions matching TRBD2. This CDR3 region has 18 residues. Germline V gene sequence: CDR1 SEHNR, CDR2 FQNEAQ (reference sequence). V trimming: 5 bases; J trimming: 7 bases; junction bases outside the gene matches: 17. CDR3 residues: CASSPASGGPGTYGELFF. Written as DNA, the CDR3 is TGTGCCAGCAGCCCGGCCAGCGGGGGGCCGGGGACCTACGGGGAGCTGTTTTTT.

This clone was picked up a small number of times. This chain joins TRBV27 and TRBJ2-3; tentative D call: TRBD1 (5 bases). Germline V gives CDR1 MNHEY, CDR2 SMNVEV (reference sequence). There are 14 residues in the CDR3. With 7 bases removed from V and 1 base from J, the gap between germline ends came to 12 bases. CDR3 residues: CASKGAAGTDTQYF. The CDR3 DNA reads as TGTGCCAGCAAAGGGGCCGCGGGCACAGATACGCAGTATTTT.